A selection of T cell receptor beta chains follows, all from one sample in a study of OX40 agonist ivuxolimab in advanced cancers. Assay: immunoSEQ multiplex PCR; the TCRdb copy retains only in-frame clones and omits some. The sample gives about 12,000 clones, under 80% of which show up once; roughly 31% is in the top ten. The sequenced sample was CD4+ or CD8+ T cells sorted from blood, obtained in a trial of the OX40 agonist ivuxolimab. These receptors were obtained from an adult with an advanced solid tumor such as melanoma, head and neck, liver or kidney cancer. The CDR3 runs from the conserved cysteine through the conserved F or W. The D gene is left open where the match is weak. Some rows mark clone size as missing; the rest say once, few, many or name a class of expanded clone.

v_gene: TRBV6-1
j_gene: TRBJ1-1
abundance: .
d_gene: TRBD1
CDR3nt: TGTGCCAGCAGTGTAGGGGGCGCGGTGAACACTGAAGCTTTCTTT
CDR3aa: CASSVGGAVNTEAFF

v_gene: TRBV18
j_gene: TRBJ2-3
abundance: .
d_gene: TRBD2
CDR3nt: TGTGCCAGCTCGCCAGGGACTAGCAGCACAGATACGCAGTATTTT
CDR3aa: CASSPGTSSTDTQYF

v_gene: TRBV2
j_gene: TRBJ2-3
abundance: once
d_gene: .
CDR3nt: TGTGCCAGCAGTGAAGTGGGGCAGGGTCCAGATACGCAGTATTTT
CDR3aa: CASSEVGQGPDTQYF

v_gene: TRBV30
j_gene: TRBJ2-3
abundance: once
d_gene: .
CDR3nt: TGTGCCTGGAGGGACGGACCGGCAGATACGCAGTATTTT
CDR3aa: CAWRDGPADTQYF

v_gene: TRBV27
j_gene: TRBJ1-5
abundance: few
d_gene: .
CDR3nt: TGTGCCAGCAGCCACAGGGATAGCAATCAGCCCCAGCATTTT
CDR3aa: CASSHRDSNQPQHF

v_gene: TRBV28
j_gene: TRBJ1-1
abundance: .
d_gene: .
CDR3nt: TGTGCCAGCAGTTCGGGACCAAACACTGAAGCTTTCTTT
CDR3aa: CASSSGPNTEAFF

v_gene: TRBV27
j_gene: TRBJ2-7
abundance: medium-sized
d_gene: .
CDR3nt: TGTGCCACCAAGGACCTTAACTCCTACGAGCAGTACTTC
CDR3aa: CATKDLNSYEQYF

v_gene: TRBV6-4
j_gene: TRBJ1-5
abundance: .
d_gene: .
CDR3nt: TGTGCCAGCAGTGACTCGGGTTGGACACCCCAAAATCAGCCCCAGCATTTT
CDR3aa: CASSDSGWTPQNQPQHF

v_gene: TRBV2
j_gene: TRBJ2-1
abundance: .
d_gene: .
CDR3nt: TGTGCCAGCAGAAATAGAGCAATTGGGCCCAATGAGCAGTTCTTC
CDR3aa: CASRNRAIGPNEQFF

v_gene: TRBV11-3
j_gene: TRBJ1-1
abundance: .
d_gene: .
CDR3nt: TGTGCCAGCAGCTTAGATCCCAGGGATGAAGCTTTCTTT
CDR3aa: CASSLDPRDEAFF

v_gene: TRBV6-6
j_gene: TRBJ2-1
abundance: once
d_gene: TRBD2
CDR3nt: TGTGCCAGCACCCCCCTAACTAGCGGGAATTACAATGAGCAGTTCTTC
CDR3aa: CASTPLTSGNYNEQFF

v_gene: TRBV7-3
j_gene: TRBJ1-1
abundance: .
d_gene: TRBD1
CDR3nt: TGTGCCAGCAGCTTAGGGACAGTCCACTCTTACACTGAAGCTTTCTTT
CDR3aa: CASSLGTVHSYTEAFF

v_gene: TRBV12-5
j_gene: TRBJ1-2
abundance: .
d_gene: .
CDR3nt: TGTGCTAGTGGTTTCGGCAGGGGATTCTATGGCTACACCTTC
CDR3aa: CASGFGRGFYGYTF

v_gene: TRBV11-3
j_gene: TRBJ2-2
abundance: once
d_gene: TRBD2
CDR3nt: TGTGCCAGCAGCTTCGGACTAGCGCAGAACACCGGGGAGCTGTTTTTT
CDR3aa: CASSFGLAQNTGELFF